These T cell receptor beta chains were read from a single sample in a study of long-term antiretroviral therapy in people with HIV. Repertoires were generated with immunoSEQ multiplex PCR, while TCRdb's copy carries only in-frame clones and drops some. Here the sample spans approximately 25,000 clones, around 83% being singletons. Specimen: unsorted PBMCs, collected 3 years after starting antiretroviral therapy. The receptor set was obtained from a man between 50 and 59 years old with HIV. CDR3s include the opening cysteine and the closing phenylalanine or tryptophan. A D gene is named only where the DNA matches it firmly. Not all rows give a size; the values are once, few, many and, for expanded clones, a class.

TGTGCCAGCAGCTTGTCATCACAGGGGGTCGCTGAAGCTTTCTTT CASSLSSQGVAEAFF TRBJ1-1 15 TRBV7-2 NA TRBD1
TGTGCCAGCAGTGCTTGGACAGGGTACGAGCAGTACTTC CASSAWTGYEQYF TRBJ2-7 13 TRBV6-1 NA TRBD1
TGTGCCAGCAGTTTATCGGGGTACGAGCAGTACTTC CASSLSGYEQYF TRBJ2-7 12 TRBV27 NA NA
TGTGCCAGCAGCTTACGGCTAGCGGGGGACAGCGGGGAGCTGTTTTTT CASSLRLAGDSGELFF TRBJ2-2 16 TRBV7-9 few TRBD2
TGTGCCAGCAGCTTAGAACGGAAAGGGGGCTCCTATGGCTACACCTTC CASSLERKGGSYGYTF TRBJ1-2 16 TRBV13 NA TRBD1
TGTGCCAGTAGCCAGACAGACACTAGCACAGATACGCAGTATTTT CASSQTDTSTDTQYF TRBJ2-3 15 TRBV19 NA NA
TGTGCCTGGAGTGTACGCGGGGCATCAGAGACCCAGTACTTC CAWSVRGASETQYF TRBJ2-5 14 TRBV30 NA NA
TGCGCCAGCAGCCACTGGGGACAGGGGAACACTGAAGCTTTCTTT CASSHWGQGNTEAFF TRBJ1-1 15 TRBV4-3 NA TRBD1
TGTGCCAGCAGCTTAAGGTTTGGCACTGAAGCTTTCTTT CASSLRFGTEAFF TRBJ1-1 13 TRBV5-8 NA NA
TGCGCCAGCAGCTTGGGCGAAGGGGAAGGGGCTGAAGCTTTCTTT CASSLGEGEGAEAFF TRBJ1-1 15 TRBV5-1 NA NA
TGTGCCAGCAGCTTGTCCAATCAGCCCCAGCATTTT CASSLSNQPQHF TRBJ1-5 12 TRBV5-5 NA NA
TGCGCCAGCAGCTTGGGGGTAGGGGGCGACTCGGATCAGCCCCAGCATTTT CASSLGVGGDSDQPQHF TRBJ1-5 17 TRBV5-1 NA TRBD1
TGTGCCAGCAGACCCCACAGGGAGGGTTTGGCTTTCTTT CASRPHREGLAFF TRBJ1-1 13 TRBV2 NA NA
TGCGCCAGCAGCTTGAAGGCGAAGTATGGCTACACCTTC CASSLKAKYGYTF TRBJ1-2 13 TRBV5-1 once NA
TGCGCCAGCAGCGGGACAGGGGCCCCCTACAATGAGCAGTTCTTC CASSGTGAPYNEQFF TRBJ2-1 15 TRBV5-1 NA TRBD1
TGTGCCAGCCCGTGGGGCATTGAGGACACTGAAGCTTTCTTT CASPWGIEDTEAFF TRBJ1-1 14 TRBV7-2 NA NA
TGTGCCAGCAGTCGGCTAGCGAGCTCCTACGAGCAGTACTTC CASSRLASSYEQYF TRBJ2-7 14 TRBV27 NA NA
TGCGCCAGCAGCCAAGATCCAAGGGCCAGGGACTATGGCTACACCTTC CASSQDPRARDYGYTF TRBJ1-2 16 TRBV4-3 NA NA